This TCR beta chain was captured by sequencing in a study of early T cells in non-severe SARS-CoV-2 infection. Germline loops: CDR1 SEHNR, CDR2 FQNEAQ (reference sequence). V lost 1 base and J lost 5; bases outside the gene matches: 1. This CDR3 spans 14 amino acids. Ten or more counts support this clonotype. Each CDR3 protein gets one entry after TCRdb re-called the 5' RACE reads with MiXCR. The profile covers over 35,000 distinct CDR3 sequences, with 5% to 6.5% appearing a single time and roughly 8.2% taken by the ten largest. This sequence was found in an adult who was a healthcare worker with PCR-confirmed SARS-CoV-2 infection or an uninfected control (not recorded which). The rearrangement uses TRBV7-9 and TRBJ1-2; 10 nucleotides align to TRBD1. The source was whole blood, collected at baseline. DNA of the CDR3: TGTGCCAGCAGCTTAGTGGGACAGGGGTATGGCTACACCTTC. Translated: CASSLVGQGYGYTF.